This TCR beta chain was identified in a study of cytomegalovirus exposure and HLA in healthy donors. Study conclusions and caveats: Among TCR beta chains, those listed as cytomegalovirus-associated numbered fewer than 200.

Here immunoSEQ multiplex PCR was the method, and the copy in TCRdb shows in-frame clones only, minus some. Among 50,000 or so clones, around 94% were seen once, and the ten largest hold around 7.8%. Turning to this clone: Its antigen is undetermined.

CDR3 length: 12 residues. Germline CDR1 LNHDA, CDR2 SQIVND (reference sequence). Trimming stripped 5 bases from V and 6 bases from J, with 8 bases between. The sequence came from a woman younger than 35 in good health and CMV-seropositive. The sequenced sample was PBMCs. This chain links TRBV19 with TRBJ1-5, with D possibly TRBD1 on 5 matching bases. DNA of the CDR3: TGTGCCAGTAGTGGAGACAGTCAGCCCCAGCATTTT. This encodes CASSGDSQPQHF.